The 8 T cell receptor beta chains in this list originate from one sample, sequenced in a study of Ad26.COV2.S vaccination and SARS-CoV-2 variants (dated by TCRdb to about 2021). Library method: the immunoSEQ multiplex PCR assay. TCRdb carries this immuneACCESS record with in-frame sequences only. Its versions omit some clonotypes, under half of them owing to an unresolved V gene in the studies checked, with the rest unexplained. The sample records more than 400,000 clones, around 90% of which are singletons. Together, the top ten hold about 4.1% of the sample. The meaning of the sample's treatment or condition label: 15 to 20 received Ad26.COV2.S at low or high dose, single or two shots; five or six received placebo; per-sample allocation not given. For vaccine and placebo recipients, the sequenced repertoires came from samples collected on day 63 after the first injection. This specimen was peripheral blood, taken in a trial of Ad26.COV2.S vaccine versus placebo. All receptors derive from a person aged 18 to 59 who received the Ad26.COV2.S COVID-19 vaccine or a placebo.

The rearrangement links TRBV5-4 to TRBJ2-3, with TRBD1 matching over 7 bases. The CDR3 is made up of 15 amino acids. The J segment lost 6 bases and the V segment lost 6 bases, leaving 13 bases of the junction unmatched. Germline-derived CDR1 and CDR2 are SGHNT and YYREEE (reference sequence). Written as DNA, the CDR3 is TGTGCCAGCACCTCTCCCCCGGGACAGTCCGATACGCAGTATTTT. It translates to CASTSPPGQSDTQYF.

The chain has TRBV28 and TRBJ2-1; TRBD1 matches 8 bases. V lost 4 bases to trimming and J lost 5 bases; unmatched junction nucleotides: 4. The V gene's germline CDR1 is MDHEN and CDR2 SYDVKM. The CDR3 extends over 14 amino acids. The CDR3 sequence: CASSYPDRDNEQFF. Here the CDR3 DNA reads TGTGCCAGCAGTTATCCGGACAGGGACAATGAGCAGTTCTTC.

The chain combines TRBV7-3 with TRBJ2-5; D is unresolved. From germline, CDR1 is SGHTA and CDR2 FQGTGA. This CDR3 spans 13 amino acids. The V end was cut by 2 bases, the J end by 2 bases, with 6 bases between. DNA of the CDR3: TGTGCCAGCAGCTTAGTCTTACAAGAGACCCAGTACTTC. Protein: CASSLVLQETQYF.

This chain joins TRBV7-2 and TRBJ2-7; TRBD2 matches 8 bases. The J segment lost 0 bases and the V segment lost 5 bases, leaving 9 bases of the junction unmatched. The CDR3 has 16 residues. From germline, CDR1 is SGHTA and CDR2 FQGNSA. The CDR3 DNA follows: TGTGCCAGCAGCCCCCTTAGCGGGATGAGCTCCTACGAGCAGTACTTC. It is translated as CASSPLSGMSSYEQYF.

Only a few counts were recorded for this clone. This chain joins TRBV4-2 and TRBJ1-3, with D possibly being TRBD1 (6 bases). Germline values: CDR1 LGHNA, CDR2 YNFKEQ. V was clipped by 1 base and J by 4 bases, with 14 bases between them. CDR3 length: 16 residues. This chain's CDR3 is CASSQATGAAGNTIYF. The DNA for the CDR3 is TGTGCCAGCAGCCAAGCTACGGGGGCGGCAGGAAACACCATATATTTT.

The chain recombines TRBV27 with TRBJ1-1, with a possible D match to TRBD1 (6 bases). The CDR3 length is 13 residues. Trimming removed 4 bases at V and 4 bases at J, with 10 bases between. Germline V gene data show CDR1 as MNHEY and CDR2 as SMNVEV (reference sequence). This CDR3 is CASSSIGGTEAFF. The CDR3 region has the DNA TGTGCCAGCAGTTCCATAGGGGGCACTGAAGCTTTCTTT.

This rearrangement joins TRBV5-1 to TRBJ2-5, with 10 bases lining up with TRBD1. Germline trimming cut 5 bases from V and 0 bases from J; bases unmatched to any gene: 7. Germline CDR1 SGHRS, CDR2 YFSETQ. CDR3 length: 16 residues. CDR3 nucleotides: TGCGCCAGCAGAATATGGACAGGGGGAAACCAAGAGACCCAGTACTTC. This encodes CASRIWTGGNQETQYF.

This chain connects TRBV5-1 to TRBJ2-1, with TRBD2 matching over 10 bases. The CDR3 is 16 amino acids. With V trimmed by 4 bases and J by 4 bases, 8 bases remained unmatched. Germline V gene data show CDR1 as SGHRS and CDR2 as YFSETQ. The CDR3 bases are TGCGCCAGCAGCCCGGTCCAAGCGGGAGGGTACAATGAGCAGTTCTTC. Protein product: CASSPVQAGGYNEQFF.